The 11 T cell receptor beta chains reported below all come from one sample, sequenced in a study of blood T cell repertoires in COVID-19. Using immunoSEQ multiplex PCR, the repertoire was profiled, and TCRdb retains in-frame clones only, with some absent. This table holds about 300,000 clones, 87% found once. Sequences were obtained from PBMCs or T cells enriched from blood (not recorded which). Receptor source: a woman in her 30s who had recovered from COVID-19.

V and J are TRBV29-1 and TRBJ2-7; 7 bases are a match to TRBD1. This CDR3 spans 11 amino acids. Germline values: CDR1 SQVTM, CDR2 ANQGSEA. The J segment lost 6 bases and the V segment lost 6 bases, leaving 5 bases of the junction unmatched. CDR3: CSVGTVAEQYF. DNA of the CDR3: TGCAGCGTGGGGACAGTTGCCGAGCAGTACTTC.

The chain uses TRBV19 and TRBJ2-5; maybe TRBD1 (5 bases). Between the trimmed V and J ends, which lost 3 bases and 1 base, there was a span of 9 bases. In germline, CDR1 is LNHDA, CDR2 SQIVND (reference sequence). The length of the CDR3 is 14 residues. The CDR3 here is CASSITGLQETQYF. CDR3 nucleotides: TGTGCCAGTAGTATCACAGGCCTCCAAGAGACCCAGTACTTC.

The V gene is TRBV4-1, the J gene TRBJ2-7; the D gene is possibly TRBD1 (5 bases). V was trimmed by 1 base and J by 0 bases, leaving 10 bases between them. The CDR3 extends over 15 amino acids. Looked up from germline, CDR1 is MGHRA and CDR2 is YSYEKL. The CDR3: CASSQVPDNSYEQYF. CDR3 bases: TGCGCCAGCAGCCAAGTACCGGACAACTCCTACGAGCAGTACTTC.

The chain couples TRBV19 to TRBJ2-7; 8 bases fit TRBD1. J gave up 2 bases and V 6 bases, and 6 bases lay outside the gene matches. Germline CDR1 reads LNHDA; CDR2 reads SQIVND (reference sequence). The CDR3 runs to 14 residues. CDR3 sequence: CASSPGTGAYEQYF. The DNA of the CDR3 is TGTGCCAGTAGCCCCGGGACAGGAGCCTACGAGCAGTACTTC.

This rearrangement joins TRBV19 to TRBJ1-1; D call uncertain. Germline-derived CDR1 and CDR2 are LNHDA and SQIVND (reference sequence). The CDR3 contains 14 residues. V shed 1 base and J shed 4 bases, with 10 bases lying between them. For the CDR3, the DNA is TGTGCCAGTAGTATAGCGGGAAGAGGCACTGAAGCTTTCTTT. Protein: CASSIAGRGTEAFF. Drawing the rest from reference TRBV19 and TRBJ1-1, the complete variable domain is DGGITQSPKYLFRKEGQNVTLSCEQNLNHDAMYWYRQDPGQGLRLIYYSQIVNDFQKGDIAEGYSVSREKKESFPLTVTSAQKNPTAFYLCASSIAGRGTEAFFGQGTRLTVV.

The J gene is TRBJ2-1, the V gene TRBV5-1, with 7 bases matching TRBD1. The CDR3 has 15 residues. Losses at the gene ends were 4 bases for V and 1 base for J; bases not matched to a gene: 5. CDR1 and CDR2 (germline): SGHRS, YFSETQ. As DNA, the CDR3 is TGCGCCAGCAGCCGAGACAGGGTGTCCTACAATGAGCAGTTCTTC. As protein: CASSRDRVSYNEQFF.

DNA for the CDR3: TGTGCCAGCAGCTCCTCCGGGACAGGGGATGGCTACACCTTC. Amino acid sequence: CASSSSGTGDGYTF. The genes are TRBV7-9 and TRBJ1-2, with 10 bases that match TRBD1. V lost 4 bases and J lost 6; bases outside the gene matches: 5. Per germline, CDR1 SEHNR and CDR2 FQNEAQ (reference sequence). The CDR3 length is 14 residues.

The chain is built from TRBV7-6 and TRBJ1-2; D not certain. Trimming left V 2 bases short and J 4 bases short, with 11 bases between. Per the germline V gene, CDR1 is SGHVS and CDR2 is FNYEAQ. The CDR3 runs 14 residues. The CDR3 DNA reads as TGTGCCAGCAGCTTAAACAGTCACACCTATGGCTACACCTTC. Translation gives CASSLNSHTYGYTF.

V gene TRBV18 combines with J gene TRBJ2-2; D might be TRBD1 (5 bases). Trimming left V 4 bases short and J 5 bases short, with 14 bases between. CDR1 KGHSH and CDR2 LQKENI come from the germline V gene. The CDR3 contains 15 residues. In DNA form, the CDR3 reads TGTGCCAGCTCACAGCCAAGGGGATATACCGGGGAGCTGTTTTTT. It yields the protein CASSQPRGYTGELFF.

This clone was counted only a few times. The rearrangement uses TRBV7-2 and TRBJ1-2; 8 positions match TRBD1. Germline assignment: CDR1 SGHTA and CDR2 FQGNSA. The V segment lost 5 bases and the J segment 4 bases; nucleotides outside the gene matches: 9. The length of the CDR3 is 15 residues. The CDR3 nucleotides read TGTGCCAGCAGCGTCGACAGGGGAGGCTTCTATGGCTACACCTTC. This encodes CASSVDRGGFYGYTF. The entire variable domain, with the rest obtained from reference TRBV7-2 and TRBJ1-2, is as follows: GAGVSQSPSNKVTEKGKDVELRCDPISGHTALYWYRQSLGQGLEFLIYFQGNSAPDKSGLPSDRFSAERTGGSVSTLTIQRTQQEDSAVYLCASSVDRGGFYGYTFGSGTRLTVV.

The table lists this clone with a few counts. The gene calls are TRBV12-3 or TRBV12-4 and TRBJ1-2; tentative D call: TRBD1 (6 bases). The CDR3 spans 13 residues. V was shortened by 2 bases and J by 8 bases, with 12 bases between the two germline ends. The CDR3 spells CASSLPGVGGYTF. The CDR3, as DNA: TGTGCCAGCAGTTTACCAGGGGTAGGCGGCTACACCTTC.